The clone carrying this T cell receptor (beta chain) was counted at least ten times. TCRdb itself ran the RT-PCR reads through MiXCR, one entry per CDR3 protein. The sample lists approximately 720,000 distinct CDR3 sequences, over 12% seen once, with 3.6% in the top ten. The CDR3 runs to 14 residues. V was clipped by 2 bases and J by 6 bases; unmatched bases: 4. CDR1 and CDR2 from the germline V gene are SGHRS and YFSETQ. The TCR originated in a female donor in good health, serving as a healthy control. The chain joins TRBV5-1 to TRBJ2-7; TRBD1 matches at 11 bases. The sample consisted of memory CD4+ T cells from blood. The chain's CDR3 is CASSFSGTGGEQYF. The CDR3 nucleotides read TGCGCCAGCAGCTTCTCCGGGACAGGGGGCGAGCAGTACTTC.